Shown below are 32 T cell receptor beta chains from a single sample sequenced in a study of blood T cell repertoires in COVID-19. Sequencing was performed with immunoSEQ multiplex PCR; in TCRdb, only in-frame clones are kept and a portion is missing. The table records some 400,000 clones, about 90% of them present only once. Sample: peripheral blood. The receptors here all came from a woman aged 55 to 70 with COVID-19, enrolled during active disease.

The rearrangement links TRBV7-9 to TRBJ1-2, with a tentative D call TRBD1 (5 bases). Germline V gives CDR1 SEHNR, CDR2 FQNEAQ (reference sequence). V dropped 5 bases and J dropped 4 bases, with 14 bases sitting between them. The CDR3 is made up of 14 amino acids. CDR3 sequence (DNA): TGTGCCAGCAGCCCCCAGACAGACCTCTATGGCTACACCTTC. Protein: CASSPQTDLYGYTF.

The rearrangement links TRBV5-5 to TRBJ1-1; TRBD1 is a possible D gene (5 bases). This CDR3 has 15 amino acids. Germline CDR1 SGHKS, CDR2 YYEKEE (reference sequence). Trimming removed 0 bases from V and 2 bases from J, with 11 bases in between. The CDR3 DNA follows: TGTGCCAGCAGCTTGGTTGTGACAGCCAACACTGAAGCTTTCTTT. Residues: CASSLVVTANTEAFF.

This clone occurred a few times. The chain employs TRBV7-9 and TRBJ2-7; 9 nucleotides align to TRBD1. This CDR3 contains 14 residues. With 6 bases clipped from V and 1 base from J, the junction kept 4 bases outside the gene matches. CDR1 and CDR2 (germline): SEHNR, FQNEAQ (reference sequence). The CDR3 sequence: CASRPGQGSYEQYF. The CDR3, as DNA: TGTGCCAGCAGGCCGGGACAGGGATCCTACGAGCAGTACTTC.

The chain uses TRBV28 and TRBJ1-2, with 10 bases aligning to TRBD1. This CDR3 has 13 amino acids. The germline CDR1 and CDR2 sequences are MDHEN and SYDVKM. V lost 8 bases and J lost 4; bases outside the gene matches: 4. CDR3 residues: CASRTGGTYGYTF. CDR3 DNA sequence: TGTGCCAGCCGGACAGGGGGAACCTATGGCTACACCTTC.

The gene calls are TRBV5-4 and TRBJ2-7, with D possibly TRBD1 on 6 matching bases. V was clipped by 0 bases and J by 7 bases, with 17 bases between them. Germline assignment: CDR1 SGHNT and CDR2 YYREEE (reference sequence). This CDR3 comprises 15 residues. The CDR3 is CASSLDWTASREQYF. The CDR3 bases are TGTGCCAGCAGCTTGGATTGGACAGCAAGCAGGGAGCAGTACTTC.

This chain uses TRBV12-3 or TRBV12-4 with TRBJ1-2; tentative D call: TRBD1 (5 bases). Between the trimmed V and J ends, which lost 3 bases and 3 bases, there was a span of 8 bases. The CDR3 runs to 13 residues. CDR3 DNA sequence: TGTGCCAGCAGTTTTACGGGGGACTATGGCTACACCTTC. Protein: CASSFTGDYGYTF.

The CDR3 DNA reads TGTGCCAGCTCACCACCCCTGGCACAGGGTCGGACTGAAGCTTTCTTT. Translating gives CASSPPLAQGRTEAFF. This sequence joins TRBV18 and TRBJ1-1; weak D call: TRBD1 (6 bases). The CDR3 is made up of 16 amino acids. V was cut by 0 bases and J by 5 bases, with 16 bases left in between. Germline CDR1 and CDR2: KGHSH and LQKENI.

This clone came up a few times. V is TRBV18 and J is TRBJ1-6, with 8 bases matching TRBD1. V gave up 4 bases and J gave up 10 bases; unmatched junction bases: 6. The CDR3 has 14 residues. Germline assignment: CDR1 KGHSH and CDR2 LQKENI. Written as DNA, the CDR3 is TGTGCCAGCTCACAGACAGGGGATAGGTCACCCCTCCACTTT. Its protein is CASSQTGDRSPLHF.

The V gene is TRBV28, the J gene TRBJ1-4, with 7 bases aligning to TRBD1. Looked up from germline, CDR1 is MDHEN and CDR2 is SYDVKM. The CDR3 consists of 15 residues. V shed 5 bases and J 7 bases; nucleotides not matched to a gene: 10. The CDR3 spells CASSPKTGVVEKLFF. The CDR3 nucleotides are TGTGCCAGCAGTCCTAAAACAGGGGTCGTTGAAAAACTGTTTTTT.

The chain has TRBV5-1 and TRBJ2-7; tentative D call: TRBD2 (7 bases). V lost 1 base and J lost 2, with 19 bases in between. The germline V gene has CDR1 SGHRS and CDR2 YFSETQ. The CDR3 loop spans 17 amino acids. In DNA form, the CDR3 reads TGCGCCAGCAGCTTGTACCCCCTTGGGGGGGGGCCCTACGAGCAGTACTTC. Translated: CASSLYPLGGGPYEQYF. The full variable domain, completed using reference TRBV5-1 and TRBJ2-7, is KAGVTQTPRYLIKTRGQQVTLSCSPISGHRSVSWYQQTPGQGLQFLFEYFSETQRNKGNFPGRFSGRQFSNSRSEMNVSTLELGDSALYLCASSLYPLGGGPYEQYFGPGTRLTVT.

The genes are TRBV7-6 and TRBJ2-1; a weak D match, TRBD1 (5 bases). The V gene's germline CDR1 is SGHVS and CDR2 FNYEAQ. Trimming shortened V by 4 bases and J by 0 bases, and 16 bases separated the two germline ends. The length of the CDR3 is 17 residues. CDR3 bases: TGTGCCAGCAGCTCCTCCTCCGACAGAAGCTCCTACAATGAGCAGTTCTTC. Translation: CASSSSSDRSSYNEQFF.

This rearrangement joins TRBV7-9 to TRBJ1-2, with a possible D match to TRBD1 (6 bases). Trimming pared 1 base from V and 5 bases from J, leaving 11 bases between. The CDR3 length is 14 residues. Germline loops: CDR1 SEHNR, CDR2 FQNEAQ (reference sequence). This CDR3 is CASSLETGPYGYTF. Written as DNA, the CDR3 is TGTGCCAGCAGCTTAGAGACAGGACCATATGGCTACACCTTC.

CDR3 nucleotides: TGTGCCAGCAGTGGCGGGGTCGGGAGAACTGAAGCTTTCTTT. Protein sequence: CASSGGVGRTEAFF. The chain carries TRBV25-1 and TRBJ1-1; D gene uncertain. Germline assignment: CDR1 MGHDK and CDR2 SYGVNS. Trimming cost V 4 bases and J 5 bases, with 14 bases left between them. The CDR3 consists of 14 residues.

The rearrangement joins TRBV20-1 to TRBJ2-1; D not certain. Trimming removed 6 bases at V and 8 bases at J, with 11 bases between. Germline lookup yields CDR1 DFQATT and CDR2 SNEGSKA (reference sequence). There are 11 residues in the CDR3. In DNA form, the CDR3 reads TGCAGTGCCCAACCCGAGGATGAGCAGTTCTTC. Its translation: CSAQPEDEQFF.

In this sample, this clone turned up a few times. CDR3 residues: CASSSGQGETQYF. DNA for the CDR3: TGTGCCAGCTCATCCGGACAGGGAGAGACCCAGTACTTC. V gene TRBV18 combines with J gene TRBJ2-5; 8 bases are a match to TRBD1. The ends lost 5 bases at V and 4 bases at J; junction bases unmatched: 3. The V gene's germline CDR1 is KGHSH and CDR2 LQKENI. The CDR3 is 13 amino acids.

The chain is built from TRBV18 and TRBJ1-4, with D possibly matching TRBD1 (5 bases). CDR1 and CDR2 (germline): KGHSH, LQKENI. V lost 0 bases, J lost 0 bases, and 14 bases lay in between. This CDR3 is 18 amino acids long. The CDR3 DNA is TGTGCCAGCTCACCACCTCTTACAGGTGTAACAACTAATGAAAAACTGTTTTTT. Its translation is CASSPPLTGVTTNEKLFF.

The CDR3 spells CASSQGSVALSYEQYF. The CDR3 DNA sequence: TGCGCCAGCAGCCAAGGGAGTGTGGCGCTCTCCTACGAGCAGTACTTC. The chain uses TRBV4-1 and TRBJ2-7; D is uncertain. CDR1 is MGHRA and CDR2 is YSYEKL in the germline V gene. Deletions cut 1 base from V and 0 bases from J, with 13 bases between. The CDR3 has 16 amino acids.

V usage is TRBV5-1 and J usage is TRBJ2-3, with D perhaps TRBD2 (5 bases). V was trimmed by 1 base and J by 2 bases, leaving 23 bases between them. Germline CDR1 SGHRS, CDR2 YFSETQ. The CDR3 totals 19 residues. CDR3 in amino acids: CASSLRPGLGLSSTDTQYF. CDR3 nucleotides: TGCGCCAGCAGCTTGCGGCCGGGATTGGGATTATCCTCCACAGATACGCAGTATTTT.

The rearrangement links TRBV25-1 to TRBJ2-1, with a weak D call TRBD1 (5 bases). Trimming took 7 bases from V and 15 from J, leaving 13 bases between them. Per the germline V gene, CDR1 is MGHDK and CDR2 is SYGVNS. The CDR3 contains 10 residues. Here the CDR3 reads CASMSYRPFF. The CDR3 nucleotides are TGTGCCAGCATGAGTTACAGGCCGTTCTTC.

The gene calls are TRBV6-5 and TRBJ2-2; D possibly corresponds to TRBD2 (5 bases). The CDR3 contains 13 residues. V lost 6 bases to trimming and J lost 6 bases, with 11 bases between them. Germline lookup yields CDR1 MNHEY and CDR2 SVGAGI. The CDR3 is CASRLRGAGELFF. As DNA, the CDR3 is TGTGCCAGCAGGCTCCGGGGAGCCGGGGAGCTGTTTTTT.

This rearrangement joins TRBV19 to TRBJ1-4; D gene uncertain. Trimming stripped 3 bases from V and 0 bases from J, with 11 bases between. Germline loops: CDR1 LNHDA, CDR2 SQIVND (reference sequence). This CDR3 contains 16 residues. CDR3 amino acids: CASSMGTISTNEKLFF. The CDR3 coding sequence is TGTGCCAGTAGTATGGGCACGATATCAACTAATGAAAAACTGTTTTTT.

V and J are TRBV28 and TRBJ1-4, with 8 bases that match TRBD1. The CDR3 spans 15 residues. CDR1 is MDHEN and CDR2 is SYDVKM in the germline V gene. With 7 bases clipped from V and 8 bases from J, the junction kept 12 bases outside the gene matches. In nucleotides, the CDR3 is TGTGCCAGCAAGCAAACAGGGGGAATTGGGGAAAAACTGTTTTTT. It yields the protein CASKQTGGIGEKLFF.

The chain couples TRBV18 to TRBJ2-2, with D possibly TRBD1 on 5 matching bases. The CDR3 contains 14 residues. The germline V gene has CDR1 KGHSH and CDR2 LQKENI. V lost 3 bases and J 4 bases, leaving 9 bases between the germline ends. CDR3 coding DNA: TGTGCCAGCTCACCGACAGCGAGCACCGGGGAGCTGTTTTTT. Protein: CASSPTASTGELFF.

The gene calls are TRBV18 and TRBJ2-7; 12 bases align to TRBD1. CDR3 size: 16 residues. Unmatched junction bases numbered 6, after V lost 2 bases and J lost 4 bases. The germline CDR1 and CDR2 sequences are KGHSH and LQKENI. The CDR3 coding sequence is TGTGCCAGCTCACCAGGCTCGGGACAGGGGGCTTACGAGCAGTACTTC. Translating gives CASSPGSGQGAYEQYF.

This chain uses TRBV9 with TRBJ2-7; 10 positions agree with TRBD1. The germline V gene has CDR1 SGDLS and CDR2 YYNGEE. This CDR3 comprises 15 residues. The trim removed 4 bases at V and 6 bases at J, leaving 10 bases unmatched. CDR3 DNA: TGTGCCAGCAGCCCCACCGGGACAGGGGCTCGCGAGCAGTACTTC. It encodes CASSPTGTGAREQYF.

The CDR3 sequence is CASSTKTQGDTEAFF. The CDR3 bases are TGTGCCAGCAGCACCAAGACCCAGGGTGACACTGAAGCTTTCTTT. V and J are TRBV21-1 and TRBJ1-1; the table's D call, TRBD1, was not checked against the DNA. TRBV21-1 constitutes a pseudogene. The length of the CDR3 is 15 residues.

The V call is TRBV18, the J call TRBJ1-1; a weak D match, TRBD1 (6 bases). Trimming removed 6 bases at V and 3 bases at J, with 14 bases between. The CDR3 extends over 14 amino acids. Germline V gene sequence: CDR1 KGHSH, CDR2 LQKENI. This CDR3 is CASSYREGDTEAFF. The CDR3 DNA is TGTGCCAGCTCGTATAGGGAGGGGGACACTGAAGCTTTCTTT.

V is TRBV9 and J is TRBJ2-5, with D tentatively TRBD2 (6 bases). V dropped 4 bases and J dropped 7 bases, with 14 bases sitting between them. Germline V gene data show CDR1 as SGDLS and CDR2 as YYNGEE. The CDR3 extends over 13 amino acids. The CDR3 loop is CASSPTSEGTQYF. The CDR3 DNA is TGTGCCAGCAGCCCGACTAGTGAGGGGACCCAGTACTTC.

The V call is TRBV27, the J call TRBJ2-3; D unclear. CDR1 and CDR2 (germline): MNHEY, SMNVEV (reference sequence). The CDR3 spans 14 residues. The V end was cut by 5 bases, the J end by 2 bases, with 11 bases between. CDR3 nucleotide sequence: TGTGCCAGCAGTAAAGGAGATTTCACAGATACGCAGTATTTT. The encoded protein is CASSKGDFTDTQYF.

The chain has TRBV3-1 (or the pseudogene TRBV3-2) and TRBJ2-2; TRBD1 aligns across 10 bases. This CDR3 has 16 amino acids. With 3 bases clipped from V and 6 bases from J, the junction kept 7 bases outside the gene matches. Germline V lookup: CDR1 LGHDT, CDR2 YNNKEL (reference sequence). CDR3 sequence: CASSHRDRGSPGELFF. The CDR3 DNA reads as TGTGCCAGCAGCCACCGGGACAGGGGCAGCCCCGGGGAGCTGTTTTTT.

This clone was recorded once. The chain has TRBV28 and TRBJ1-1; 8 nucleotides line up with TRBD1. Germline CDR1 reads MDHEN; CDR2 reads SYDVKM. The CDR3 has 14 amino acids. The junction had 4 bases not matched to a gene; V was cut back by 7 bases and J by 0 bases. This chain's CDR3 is CASTLGQVNTEAFF. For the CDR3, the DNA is TGTGCCAGCACCCTGGGACAGGTGAACACTGAAGCTTTCTTT.

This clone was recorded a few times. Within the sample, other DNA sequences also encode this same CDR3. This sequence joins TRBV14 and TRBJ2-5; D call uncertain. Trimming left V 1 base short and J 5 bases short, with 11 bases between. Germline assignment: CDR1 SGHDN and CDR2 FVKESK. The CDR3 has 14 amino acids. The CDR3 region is CASSQGARSETQYF. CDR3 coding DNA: TGTGCCAGCAGCCAAGGAGCGCGATCGGAGACCCAGTACTTC.